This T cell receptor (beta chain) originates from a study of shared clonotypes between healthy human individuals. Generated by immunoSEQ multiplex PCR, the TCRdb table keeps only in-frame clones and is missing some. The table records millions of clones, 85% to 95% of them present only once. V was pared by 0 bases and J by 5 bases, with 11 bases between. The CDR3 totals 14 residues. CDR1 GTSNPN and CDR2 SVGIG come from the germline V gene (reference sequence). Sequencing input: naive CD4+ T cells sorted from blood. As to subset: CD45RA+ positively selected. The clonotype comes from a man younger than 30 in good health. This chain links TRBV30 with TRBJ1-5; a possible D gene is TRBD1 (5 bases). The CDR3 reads CAWSVAGKDQPQHF. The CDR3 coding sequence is TGTGCCTGGAGTGTAGCAGGGAAGGATCAGCCCCAGCATTTT.